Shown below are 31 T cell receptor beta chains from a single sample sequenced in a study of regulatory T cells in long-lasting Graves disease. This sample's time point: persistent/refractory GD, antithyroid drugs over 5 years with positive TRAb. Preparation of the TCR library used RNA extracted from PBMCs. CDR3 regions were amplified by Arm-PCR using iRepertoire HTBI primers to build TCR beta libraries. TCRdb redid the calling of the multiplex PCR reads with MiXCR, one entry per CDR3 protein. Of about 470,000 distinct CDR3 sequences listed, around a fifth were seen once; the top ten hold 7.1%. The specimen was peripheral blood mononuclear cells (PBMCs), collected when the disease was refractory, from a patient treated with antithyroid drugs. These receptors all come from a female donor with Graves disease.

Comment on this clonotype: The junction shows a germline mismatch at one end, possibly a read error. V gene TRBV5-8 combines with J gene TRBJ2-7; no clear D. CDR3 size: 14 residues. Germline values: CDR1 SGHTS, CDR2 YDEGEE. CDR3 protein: CVSSPRQISYEQYF. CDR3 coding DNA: TGTGTCAGCAGCCCACGGCAGATCTCCTACGAGCAGTACTTC.

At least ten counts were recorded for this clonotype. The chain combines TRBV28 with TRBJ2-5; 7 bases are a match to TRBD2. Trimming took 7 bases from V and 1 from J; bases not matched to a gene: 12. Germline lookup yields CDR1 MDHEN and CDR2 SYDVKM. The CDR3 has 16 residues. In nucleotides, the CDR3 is TGTGCCAGCATAAAAAGTCTAGCGGCCCTCCAAGAGACCCAGTACTTC. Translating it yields CASIKSLAALQETQYF.

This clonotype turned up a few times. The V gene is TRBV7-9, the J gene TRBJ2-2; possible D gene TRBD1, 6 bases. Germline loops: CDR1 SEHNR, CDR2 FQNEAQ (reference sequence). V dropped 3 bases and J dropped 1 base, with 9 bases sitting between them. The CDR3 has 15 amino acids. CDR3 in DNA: TGTGCCAGCAGCTTCCCGACAGGGAACACCGGGGAGCTGTTTTTT. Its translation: CASSFPTGNTGELFF.

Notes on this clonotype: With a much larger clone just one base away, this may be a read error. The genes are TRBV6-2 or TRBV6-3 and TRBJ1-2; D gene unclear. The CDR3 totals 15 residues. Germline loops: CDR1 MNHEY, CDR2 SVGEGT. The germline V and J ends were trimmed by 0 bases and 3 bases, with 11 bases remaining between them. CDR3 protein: CASSYSRVYDYGYTF. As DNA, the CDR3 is TGTGCCAGCAGTTACTCGAGGGTGTACGACTATGGCTACACCTTC.

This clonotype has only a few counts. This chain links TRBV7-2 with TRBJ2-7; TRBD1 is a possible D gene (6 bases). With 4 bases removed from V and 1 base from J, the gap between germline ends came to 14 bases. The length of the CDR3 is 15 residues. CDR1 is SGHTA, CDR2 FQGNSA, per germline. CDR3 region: CASSSRVQGSYEQYF. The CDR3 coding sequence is TGTGCCAGCAGCTCGAGGGTACAGGGATCCTACGAGCAGTACTTC.

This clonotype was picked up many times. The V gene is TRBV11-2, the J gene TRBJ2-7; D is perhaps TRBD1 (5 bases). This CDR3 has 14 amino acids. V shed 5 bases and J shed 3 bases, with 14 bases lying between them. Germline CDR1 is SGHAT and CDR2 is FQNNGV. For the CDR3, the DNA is TGTGCCAGCAGCCGAATCGACAGATACTACGAGCAGTACTTC. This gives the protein CASSRIDRYYEQYF.

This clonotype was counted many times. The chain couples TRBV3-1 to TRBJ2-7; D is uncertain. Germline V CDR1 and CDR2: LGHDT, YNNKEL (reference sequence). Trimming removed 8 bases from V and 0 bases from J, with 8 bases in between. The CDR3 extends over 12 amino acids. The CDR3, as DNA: TGTGCCAGCCTCGGCAACTCCTACGAGCAGTACTTC. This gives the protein CASLGNSYEQYF.

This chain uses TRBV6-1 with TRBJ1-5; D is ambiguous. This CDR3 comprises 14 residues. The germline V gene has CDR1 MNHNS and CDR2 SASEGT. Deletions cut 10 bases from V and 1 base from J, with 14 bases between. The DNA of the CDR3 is TGTGCCACTTGGGCTTTGGCCAGCAATCAGCCCCAGCATTTT. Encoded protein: CATWALASNQPQHF.

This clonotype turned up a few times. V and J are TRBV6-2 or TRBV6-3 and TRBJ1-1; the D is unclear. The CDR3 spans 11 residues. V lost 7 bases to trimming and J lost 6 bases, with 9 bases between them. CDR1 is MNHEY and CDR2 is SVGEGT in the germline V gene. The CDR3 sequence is CASTDGAEAFF. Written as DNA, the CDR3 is TGTGCCAGCACCGACGGCGCTGAAGCTTTCTTT.

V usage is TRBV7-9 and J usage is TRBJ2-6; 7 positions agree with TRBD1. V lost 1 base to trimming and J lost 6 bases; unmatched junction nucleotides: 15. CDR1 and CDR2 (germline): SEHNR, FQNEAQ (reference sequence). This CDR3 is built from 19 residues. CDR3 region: CASSLGLVWTGGEANVLTF. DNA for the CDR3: TGTGCCAGCAGCTTAGGGTTGGTTTGGACAGGTGGGGAGGCCAACGTCCTGACTTTC.

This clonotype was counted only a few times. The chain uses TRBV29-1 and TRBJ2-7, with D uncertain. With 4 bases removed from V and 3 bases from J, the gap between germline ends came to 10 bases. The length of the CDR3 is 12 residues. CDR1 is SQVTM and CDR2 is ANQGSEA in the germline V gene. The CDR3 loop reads CSVVEGSYEQYF. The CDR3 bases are TGCAGCGTTGTAGAAGGTAGCTACGAGCAGTACTTC.

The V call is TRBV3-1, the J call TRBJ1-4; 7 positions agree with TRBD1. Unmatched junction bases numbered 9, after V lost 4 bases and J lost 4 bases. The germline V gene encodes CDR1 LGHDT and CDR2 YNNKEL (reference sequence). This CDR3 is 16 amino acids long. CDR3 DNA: TGTGCCAGCAGCCCGCCCGGGACAGCCCTTAATGAAAAACTGTTTTTT. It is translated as CASSPPGTALNEKLFF.

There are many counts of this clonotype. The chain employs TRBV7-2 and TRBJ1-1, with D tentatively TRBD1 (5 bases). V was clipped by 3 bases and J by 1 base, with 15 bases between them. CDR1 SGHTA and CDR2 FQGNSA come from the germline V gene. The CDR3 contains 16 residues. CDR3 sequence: CASSFFRRQPNTEAFF. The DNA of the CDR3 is TGTGCCAGCAGCTTTTTTAGGAGACAGCCGAACACTGAAGCTTTCTTT.

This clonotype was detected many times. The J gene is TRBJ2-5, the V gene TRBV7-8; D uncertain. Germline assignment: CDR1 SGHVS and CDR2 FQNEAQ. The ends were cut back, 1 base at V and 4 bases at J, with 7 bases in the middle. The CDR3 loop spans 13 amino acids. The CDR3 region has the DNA TGTGCCAGCAGCTTAGGGCATCTAGAGACCCAGTACTTC. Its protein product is CASSLGHLETQYF.

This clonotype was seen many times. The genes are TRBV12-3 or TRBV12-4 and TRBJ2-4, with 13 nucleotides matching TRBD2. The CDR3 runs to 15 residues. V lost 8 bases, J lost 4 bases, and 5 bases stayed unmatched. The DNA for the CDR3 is TGTGCCAGCGGGACTAGCGGGACATCAAAAAACATTCAGTACTTC. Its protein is CASGTSGTSKNIQYF.

In DNA, the CDR3 is TGCGCCAGCAGCCCCGAGGGGGCCGATGGCTACACCTTC. Protein: CASSPEGADGYTF. This chain links TRBV5-1 with TRBJ1-2, with 7 bases that match TRBD1. The CDR3 loop spans 13 amino acids. Trimming took 4 bases from V and 6 from J; bases not matched to a gene: 6. The germline CDR1 and CDR2 sequences are SGHRS and YFSETQ.

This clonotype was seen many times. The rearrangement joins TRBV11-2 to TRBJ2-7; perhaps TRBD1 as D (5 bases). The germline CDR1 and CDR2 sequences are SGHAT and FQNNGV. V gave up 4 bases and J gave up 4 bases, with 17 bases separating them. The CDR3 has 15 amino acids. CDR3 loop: CASSYLGDRAYEQYF. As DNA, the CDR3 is TGTGCCAGCAGCTATTTAGGAGACAGAGCATACGAGCAGTACTTC.

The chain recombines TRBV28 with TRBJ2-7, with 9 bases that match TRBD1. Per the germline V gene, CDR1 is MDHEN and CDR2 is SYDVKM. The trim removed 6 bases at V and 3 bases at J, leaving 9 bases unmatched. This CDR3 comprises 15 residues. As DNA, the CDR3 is TGTGCCAGCAGCCGTTCGGGACAGGGCATCTACGAGCAGTACTTC. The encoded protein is CASSRSGQGIYEQYF.

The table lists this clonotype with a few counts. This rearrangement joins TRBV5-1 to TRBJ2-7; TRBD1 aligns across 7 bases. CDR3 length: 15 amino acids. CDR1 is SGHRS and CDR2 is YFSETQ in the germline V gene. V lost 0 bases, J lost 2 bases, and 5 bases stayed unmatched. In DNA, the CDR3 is TGCGCCAGCAGCTTGGCCGCCGGGACAGCCTACGAGCAGTACTTC. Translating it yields CASSLAAGTAYEQYF.

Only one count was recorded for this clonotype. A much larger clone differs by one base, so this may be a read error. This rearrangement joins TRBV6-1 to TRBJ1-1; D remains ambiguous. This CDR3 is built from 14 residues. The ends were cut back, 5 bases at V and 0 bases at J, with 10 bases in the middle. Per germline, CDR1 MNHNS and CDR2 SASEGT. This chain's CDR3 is CASSHGLMNTEAFF. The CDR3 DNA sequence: TGTGCCAGCAGTCACGGGTTGATGAACACTGAAGCTTTCTTT.

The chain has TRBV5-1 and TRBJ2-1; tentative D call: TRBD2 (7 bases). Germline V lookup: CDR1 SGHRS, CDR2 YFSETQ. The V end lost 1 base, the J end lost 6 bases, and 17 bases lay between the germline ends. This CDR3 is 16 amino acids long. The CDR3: CASSLSGAGGGNEQFF. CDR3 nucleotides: TGCGCCAGCAGCTTGTCGGGGGCGGGCGGGGGCAATGAGCAGTTCTTC.

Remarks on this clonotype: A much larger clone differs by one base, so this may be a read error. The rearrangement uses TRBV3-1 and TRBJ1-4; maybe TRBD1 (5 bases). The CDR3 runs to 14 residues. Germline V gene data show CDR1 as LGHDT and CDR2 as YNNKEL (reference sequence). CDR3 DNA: TGTGCCGGCAGCCCCCCAGGGAGGGATGAAAAACTGTTTTTT. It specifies CAGSPPGRDEKLFF.

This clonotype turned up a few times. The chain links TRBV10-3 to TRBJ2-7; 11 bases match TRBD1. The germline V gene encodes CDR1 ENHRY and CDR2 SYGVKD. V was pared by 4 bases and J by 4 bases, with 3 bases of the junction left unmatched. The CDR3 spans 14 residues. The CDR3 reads CAISGDRGSYEQYF. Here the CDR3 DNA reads TGTGCCATCAGTGGGGACAGGGGGTCTTACGAGCAGTACTTC.

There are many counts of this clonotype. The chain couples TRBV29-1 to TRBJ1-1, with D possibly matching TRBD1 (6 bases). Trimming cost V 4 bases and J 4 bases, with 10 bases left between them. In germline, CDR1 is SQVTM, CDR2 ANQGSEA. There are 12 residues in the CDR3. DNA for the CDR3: TGCAGCGTTGCAGGGGTTGGCACTGAAGCTTTCTTT. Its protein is CSVAGVGTEAFF.

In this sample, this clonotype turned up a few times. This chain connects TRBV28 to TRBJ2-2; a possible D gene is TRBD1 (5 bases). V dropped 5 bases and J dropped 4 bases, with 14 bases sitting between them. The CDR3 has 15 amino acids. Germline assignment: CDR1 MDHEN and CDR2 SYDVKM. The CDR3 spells CASSPSRDITGELFF. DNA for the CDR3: TGTGCCAGCAGTCCAAGCAGGGATATCACCGGGGAGCTGTTTTTT.

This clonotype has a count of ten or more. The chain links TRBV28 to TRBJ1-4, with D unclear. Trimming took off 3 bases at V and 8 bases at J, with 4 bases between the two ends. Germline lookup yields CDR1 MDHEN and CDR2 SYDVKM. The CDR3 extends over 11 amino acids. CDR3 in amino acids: CASSFQEKLFF. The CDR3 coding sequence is TGTGCCAGCAGTTTTCAAGAAAAACTGTTTTTT. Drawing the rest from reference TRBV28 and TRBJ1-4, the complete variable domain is DVKVTQSSRYLVKRTGEKVFLECVQDMDHENMFWYRQDPGLGLRLIYFSYDVKMKEKGDIPEGYSVSREKKERFSLILESASTNQTSMYLCASSFQEKLFFGSGTQLSVL.

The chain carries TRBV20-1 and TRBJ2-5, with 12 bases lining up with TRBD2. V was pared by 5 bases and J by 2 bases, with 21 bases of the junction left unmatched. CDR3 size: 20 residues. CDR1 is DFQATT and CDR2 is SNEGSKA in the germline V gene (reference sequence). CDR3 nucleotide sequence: TGCAGTGCTGATACTCTAGCGGGAGGGCCTCTGTTTCCCGGGCAAGAGACCCAGTACTTC. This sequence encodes CSADTLAGGPLFPGQETQYF.

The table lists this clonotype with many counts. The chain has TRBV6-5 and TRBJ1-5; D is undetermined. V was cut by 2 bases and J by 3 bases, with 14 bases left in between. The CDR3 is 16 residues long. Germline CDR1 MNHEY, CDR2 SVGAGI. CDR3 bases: TGTGCCAGCAGTTACCCCCCGGTCGGGGACAATCAGCCCCAGCATTTT. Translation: CASSYPPVGDNQPQHF.

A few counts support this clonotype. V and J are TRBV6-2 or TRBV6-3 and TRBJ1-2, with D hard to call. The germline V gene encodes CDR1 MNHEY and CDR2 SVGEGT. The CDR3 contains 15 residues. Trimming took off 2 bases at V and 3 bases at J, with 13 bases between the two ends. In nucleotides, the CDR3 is TGTGCCAGCAGTTACCCCCCCCGGGGAGACTATGGCTACACCTTC. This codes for CASSYPPRGDYGYTF.

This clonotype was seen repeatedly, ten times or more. The CDR3 bases are TGTGCCAGCAGTCGATGGACAGACGGCTACACCTTC. Encoded protein: CASSRWTDGYTF. This chain joins TRBV6-1 and TRBJ1-2, with D tentatively TRBD1 (6 bases). Looked up from germline, CDR1 is MNHNS and CDR2 is SASEGT. V dropped 5 bases and J dropped 8 bases, with 12 bases sitting between them. The CDR3 totals 12 residues.

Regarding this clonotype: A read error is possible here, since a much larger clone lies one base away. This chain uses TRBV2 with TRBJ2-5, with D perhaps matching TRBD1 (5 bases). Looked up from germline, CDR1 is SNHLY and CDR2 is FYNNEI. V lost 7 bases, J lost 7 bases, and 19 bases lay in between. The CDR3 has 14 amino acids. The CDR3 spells CASNGFRVGVTQYF. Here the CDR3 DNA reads TGTGCCAGCAATGGATTCAGGGTAGGGGTGACCCAGTACTTC.